The entry that follows covers one T cell receptor beta chain sequence. There is no known antigen for this receptor. No base quality information exists; no much larger clone differs at one position. The sample belongs to a study of identical twins (dated by TCRdb to 2015 to 2016). With respect to the entire study: The study deep-sequenced TCR alpha and beta repertoires from monozygotic twins, unrelated adults of various ages and cord blood to test whether fetal clonotypes persist. Replicate twin experiments were performed at different times using different library preparation protocols to rule out contamination.

General study outcomes and caveats: Zero-insertion analyses could be partly confounded by invariant T cells such as MAIT and iNKT, though diverse VJ usage argued against such confounding for most clonotypes. The excess sharing between twins in beta out-of-frame sequences was weaker because fewer shared sequences reduced the signal-to-noise ratio. In monozygotic twins, recombination models systematically underestimated out-of-frame TCR alpha sharing, but the models matched the sharing seen between unrelated individuals. Because the same donors could not be followed over many years, the conclusions depended on cross-sectional statistical analysis. Fewer insertions were carried by abundant cord blood beta clonotypes; a weaker similar trend was observed in young adult naive repertoires, while no such trend was observed in memory repertoires. Compared with coincidental sharing between unrelated individuals, an excess of low generation-probability sequences was observed among out-of-frame TCR alpha sequences shared between twins.

Library creation used 5' RACE. The instrument was an Illumina HiSeq 2000. Template switching introduced a universal primer binding site; the final cDNA contained a unique molecular identifier, enabling accurate counting of TCR cDNA molecules. Specific primers in the conserved constant-segment region were used to synthesize first-strand cDNA for TCR alpha and beta chains. Each cDNA library was double barcoded, with a SMART-Mk sample barcode plus Illumina barcodes, to control for contamination. TruSeq adapter sequences and Illumina sample barcodes were added in two successive PCR steps. The Illumina HiSeq platform was used with custom primers to sequence TCR alpha and beta cDNA libraries. The authors' analysis ran thus. Raw reads were processed with MiGEC to extract unique molecular identifiers, and MiXCR was used to determine CDR3 positions. For each individual, recombination models were inferred using an EM algorithm with the repgenHMM and IGoR tools. Shared clonotypes were analyzed with the tcR package in R, and sharing was normalized by the product of cloneset sizes. To study raw recombination free of thymic and clonal selection effects, out-of-frame nonproductive sequences were analyzed. TCRdb itself trimmed the public reads at Q25 with fastp, ran MiXCR and retained productive beta chains. CDR3 protein sequences are deduplicated, and each keeps its most common genes and DNA. TCRdb, rather than the study authors, made the V and J calls. The sample table records some 900,000 distinct CDR3 sequences; roughly an eighth of these occur just once. Around 1.6% of the sample is in the top ten clones.

CDR1 and CDR2, per the germline V gene (reference sequence), are MNHNY and SVGAGI. Measured from the cysteine to the phenylalanine, the CDR3 is 13 residues long. Only the CDR3 DNA stays, 39 bases, in frame from base 1. Trimming costs V 5 bases and J 7 bases, and their ends lie 14 bases apart. All donors were healthy Caucasians. The twin cohort consisted of three pairs of female monozygotic twins, all aged roughly 18 to 30 years. Peripheral blood mononuclear cells were the source from which RNA for the TCR libraries was isolated. These data were also filed under a second study, of yellow fever vaccine responses in identical twins. In that second paper, the authors write: According to the authors, in identical twins the way T cells responded to vaccination appeared partly convergent and partly personalized. In identical twins, the study followed T cell clones that responded to the vaccine with precision.

The TCR comes from a woman aged 18 to 35 in good health. The chain is encoded by TRBV6-6 joined to TRBJ1-2; no D gene can be assigned with confidence. Specimen: PBMCs. CDR3 loop: CASSTRDLAGYTF. DNA sequence: TGTGCCAGCAGTACCCGAGATCTGGCTGGCTACACCTTC.